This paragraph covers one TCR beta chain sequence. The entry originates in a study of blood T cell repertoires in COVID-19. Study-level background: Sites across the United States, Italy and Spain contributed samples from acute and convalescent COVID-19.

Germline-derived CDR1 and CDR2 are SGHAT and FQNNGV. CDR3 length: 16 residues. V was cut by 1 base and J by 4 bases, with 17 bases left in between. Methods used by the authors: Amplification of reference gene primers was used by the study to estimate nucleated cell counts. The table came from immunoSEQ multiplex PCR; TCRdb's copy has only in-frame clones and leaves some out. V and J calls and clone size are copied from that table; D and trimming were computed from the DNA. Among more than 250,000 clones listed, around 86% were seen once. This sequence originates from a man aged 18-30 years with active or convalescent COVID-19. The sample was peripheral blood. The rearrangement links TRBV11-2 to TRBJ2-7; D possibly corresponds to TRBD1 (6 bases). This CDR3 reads CASSLGGEQGRYEQYF. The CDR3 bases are TGTGCCAGCAGCTTAGGAGGGGAACAGGGACGTTACGAGCAGTACTTC.